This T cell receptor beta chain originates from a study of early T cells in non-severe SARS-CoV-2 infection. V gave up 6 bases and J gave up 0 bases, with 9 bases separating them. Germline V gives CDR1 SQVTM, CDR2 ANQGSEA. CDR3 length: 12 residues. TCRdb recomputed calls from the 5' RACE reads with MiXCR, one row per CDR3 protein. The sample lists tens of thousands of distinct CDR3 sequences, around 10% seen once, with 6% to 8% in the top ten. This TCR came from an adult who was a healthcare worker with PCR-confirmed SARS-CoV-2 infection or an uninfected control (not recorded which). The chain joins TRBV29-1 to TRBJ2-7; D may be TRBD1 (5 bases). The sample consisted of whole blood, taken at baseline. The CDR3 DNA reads TGCAGCGTAAGGGGTAGCTCCTACGAGCAGTACTTC. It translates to CSVRGSSYEQYF.